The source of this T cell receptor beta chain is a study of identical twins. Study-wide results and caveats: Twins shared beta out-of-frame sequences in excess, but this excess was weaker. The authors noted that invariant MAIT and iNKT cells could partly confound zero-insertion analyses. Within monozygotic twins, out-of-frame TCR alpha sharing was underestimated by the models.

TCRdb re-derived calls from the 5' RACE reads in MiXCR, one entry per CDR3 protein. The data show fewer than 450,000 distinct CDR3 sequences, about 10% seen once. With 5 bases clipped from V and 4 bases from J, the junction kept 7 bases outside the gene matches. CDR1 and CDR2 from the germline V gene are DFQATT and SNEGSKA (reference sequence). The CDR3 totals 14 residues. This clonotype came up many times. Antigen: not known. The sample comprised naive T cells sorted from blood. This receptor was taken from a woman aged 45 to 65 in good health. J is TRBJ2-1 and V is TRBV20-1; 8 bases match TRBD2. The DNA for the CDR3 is TGCAGTGCTCTCAAGCGGGAGAGTTACAATGAGCAGTTCTTC. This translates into CSALKRESYNEQFF.